The 28 T cell receptor beta chains in this list originate from one sample, sequenced in a study of molecular identifiers for immune sequencing clone quantification. Each CDR3 protein is one row after TCRdb ran MiXCR on the PCR reads. Seen here are around 470,000 distinct CDR3 sequences, 20% to 25% observed once, and the top ten hold roughly 0.81%. Material: naive CD8+ T cells from blood, with Jurkat cell RNA spiked in. Subset of the sample: FACS-sorted CD8+CD4-CCR7+CD45RA+ naive T cells. The receptor set was obtained from a human donor in good health. Some libraries in this study had Jurkat cell RNA spiked in.

This clonotype was recorded a few times. This chain joins TRBV5-6 and TRBJ2-7; D remains unclear. Germline-derived CDR1 and CDR2 are SGHDT and YYEEEE. Trimming removed 6 bases from V and 0 bases from J, with 13 bases in between. The CDR3 sequence is 14 residues long. The CDR3 bases are TGTGCCAGCAACCTGCAATGGGGCTCCTACGAGCAGTACTTC. It encodes CASNLQWGSYEQYF.

Many counts were recorded for this clonotype. V is TRBV7-9 and J is TRBJ1-1; possibly TRBD1 for D (5 bases). V lost 4 bases to trimming and J lost 0 bases, with 9 bases between them. The CDR3 is 14 amino acids. Per germline, CDR1 SEHNR and CDR2 FQNEAQ (reference sequence). CDR3 bases: TGTGCCAGCAGCTCGACAGTGATGAACACTGAAGCTTTCTTT. Translation: CASSSTVMNTEAFF.

The chain combines TRBV30 with TRBJ2-7; D is undetermined. V was trimmed by 3 bases and J by 3 bases, leaving 12 bases between them. The germline gives CDR1 GTSNPN, CDR2 SVGIG (reference sequence). The CDR3 sequence is 13 residues long. CDR3 bases: TGTGCCTGGAGCGCCCCGTTTAACTACGAGCAGTACTTC. Protein product: CAWSAPFNYEQYF. Looking up the rest from reference TRBV30 and TRBJ2-7 gives the full variable domain: SQTIHQWPATLVQPVGSPLSLECTVEGTSNPNLYWYRQAAGRGLQLLFYSVGIGQISSEVPQNLSASRPQDRQFILSSKKLLLSDSGFYLCAWSAPFNYEQYFGPGTRLTVT.

The V call is TRBV4-3, the J call TRBJ1-2; D is possibly TRBD1 (5 bases). The CDR3 is 17 residues long. V was cut by 0 bases and J by 0 bases, with 14 bases left in between. In germline, CDR1 is LGHNA, CDR2 YSLEER. Here the CDR3 reads CASSQDGRVNPNYGYTF. CDR3 nucleotides: TGCGCCAGCAGCCAAGATGGCAGGGTTAATCCTAACTATGGCTACACCTTC.

This clonotype was picked up many times. The V and J genes are TRBV12-3 or TRBV12-4 and TRBJ2-3, with D possibly TRBD1 on 5 matching bases. V lost 7 bases and J lost 6, with 14 bases in between. The CDR3 contains 13 residues. The CDR3 nucleotides read TGTGCCAGCATCTCAACCGACAGCGATACGCAGTATTTT. Protein product: CASISTDSDTQYF.

Comment on this clonotype: Lacking the conserved final phenylalanine or tryptophan, this CDR3 likely reflects a read error. The V call is TRBV6-2 or TRBV6-3, the J call TRBJ2-2, with D unresolved. V lost 6 bases and J lost 5, with 19 bases in between. CDR1 and CDR2 (germline): MNHEY, SVGEGT. There are 16 residues in the CDR3. For the CDR3, the DNA is TGTGCCAGCAGCCGCACGACCGGATGGTCGACCGGGGAGCTGTTTTCT. It yields the protein CASSRTTGWSTGELFS.

This clonotype was seen a handful of times. The chain carries TRBV4-2 and TRBJ1-3; possibly TRBD1 for D (5 bases). The CDR3 consists of 16 residues. Germline CDR1 and CDR2: LGHNA and YNFKEQ. Trimming took 5 bases from V and 0 from J, leaving 14 bases between them. The CDR3 spells CASSSRTNPSGNTIYF. In DNA, the CDR3 is TGTGCCAGCAGCAGCCGGACAAACCCCTCTGGAAACACCATATATTTT.

There are many counts of this clonotype. The V and J genes are TRBV7-9 and TRBJ2-3, with 10 bases lining up with TRBD1. The V gene end was trimmed by 5 bases and the J gene end by 4 bases; junction bases not matched to a gene: 15. The V gene's germline CDR1 is SEHNR and CDR2 FQNEAQ (reference sequence). The CDR3 totals 18 residues. DNA for the CDR3: TGTGCCAGCAGCCCAGTCCCCGGGACAGGGGAAGGGGCAGATACGCAGTATTTT. This gives the protein CASSPVPGTGEGADTQYF.

A word on this clonotype: A read error may explain this, as a much larger clone is one base away. The chain joins TRBV9 to TRBJ1-6; D possibly corresponds to TRBD1 (6 bases). There are 14 residues in the CDR3. Trimming removed 2 bases at V and 12 bases at J, with 15 bases between. Germline CDR1 SGDLS, CDR2 YYNGEE. The CDR3 region is CASSVEGERLPLHF. Here the CDR3 DNA reads TGTGCCAGCAGCGTTGAGGGGGAGCGTTTACCCCTCCACTTT.

The table lists this clonotype with many counts. In DNA form, the CDR3 reads TGTGCCAGCAGCTTGGGGGGGAAAAATGAGCAGTTCTTC. This sequence encodes CASSLGGKNEQFF. The V and J genes are TRBV5-6 and TRBJ2-1; either TRBD1 or TRBD2 may fit D (5 bases each). The length of the CDR3 is 13 residues. The germline gives CDR1 SGHDT, CDR2 YYEEEE. V lost 0 bases and J 7 bases, leaving 8 bases between the germline ends.

This clonotype appeared many times. The V gene is TRBV7-6, the J gene TRBJ2-5; possible D gene TRBD2, 6 bases. The CDR3 extends over 13 amino acids. V was cut by 5 bases and J by 3 bases, with 10 bases left in between. Germline V CDR1 and CDR2: SGHVS, FNYEAQ. CDR3 residues: CASSPGDEETQYF. The DNA for the CDR3 is TGTGCCAGCAGCCCGGGGGATGAAGAGACCCAGTACTTC.

This clonotype appeared a few times. It may be a read error: a sequence one base away is much more abundant. The CDR3 bases are TGCAGCGTTGAACTACCCCTCCTCTCAGCCCGGGAGGTTGGTGTCCAAAAGACCCAGTACTTC. It yields the protein CSVELPLLSAREVGVQKTQYF. The gene calls are TRBV29-1 and TRBJ2-5; 7 bases are a match to TRBD2. The germline V gene has CDR1 SQVTM and CDR2 ANQGSEA. The CDR3 contains 21 residues.

Many counts were recorded for this clonotype. This chain uses TRBV7-2 with TRBJ2-6, with D uncertain. From germline, CDR1 is SGHTA and CDR2 FQGNSA. Trimming took 7 bases from V and 2 from J, leaving 9 bases between them. The CDR3 length is 14 residues. The CDR3 coding sequence is TGTGCCAGCAAAGACTTTACTGGGGCCAACGTCCTGACTTTC. It translates to CASKDFTGANVLTF.

This clonotype was detected a few times. V and J are TRBV9 and TRBJ1-6; a possible D gene is TRBD1 (5 bases). CDR3 size: 13 residues. Trimming cost V 3 bases and J 7 bases, with 8 bases left between them. Germline lookup yields CDR1 SGDLS and CDR2 YYNGEE. The CDR3 coding sequence is TGTGCCAGCAGCGCCGGGGCCAATTCACCCCTCCACTTT. Translated, it gives CASSAGANSPLHF.

This rearrangement joins TRBV6-2 or TRBV6-3 to TRBJ1-1; perhaps TRBD1 as D (5 bases). V was pared by 6 bases and J by 0 bases, with 17 bases between. CDR3 length equals 16 residues. The germline V gene encodes CDR1 MNHEY and CDR2 SVGEGT. The CDR3 region is CASSQGLLVVNTEAFF. For the CDR3, the DNA is TGTGCCAGCAGCCAGGGACTGCTGGTGGTGAACACTGAAGCTTTCTTT.

This clonotype was detected only a few times. The V and J genes are TRBV6-1 and TRBJ1-1; TRBD1 matches at 7 bases. J gave up 5 bases and V 3 bases, and 6 bases lay outside the gene matches. CDR1 is MNHNS, CDR2 SASEGT, per germline. The CDR3 runs 14 residues. DNA for the CDR3: TGTGCCAGCAGTGACAGACAGGGAAGAACTGAAGCTTTCTTT. Protein product: CASSDRQGRTEAFF.

This clonotype turned up a few times. This chain joins TRBV11-2 and TRBJ1-4, with D possibly being TRBD1 (6 bases). Germline V lookup: CDR1 SGHAT, CDR2 FQNNGV. The CDR3 runs to 17 residues. Trimming removed 6 bases from V and 1 base from J, with 18 bases in between. The CDR3 bases are TGTGCCAGCAGTGCCAAGGGGGAAGGGGTAACTAATGAAAAACTGTTTTTT. It yields the protein CASSAKGEGVTNEKLFF. The full variable domain, completed using reference TRBV11-2 and TRBJ1-4, is EAGVAQSPRYKIIEKRQSVAFWCNPISGHATLYWYQQILGQGPKLLIQFQNNGVVDDSQLPKDRFSAERLKGVDSTLKIQPAKLEDSAVYLCASSAKGEGVTNEKLFFGSGTQLSVL.

Details on this clonotype: The junction shows a germline mismatch at one end, possibly a read error. CDR3 DNA sequence: TGTGCCAGCGGCCAGGGACTAGCGGGAGTTGGGTCCTACAATGAGCAGTTCTTC. Encoded protein: CASGQGLAGVGSYNEQFF. The chain recombines TRBV14 with TRBJ2-1, with 14 nucleotides matching TRBD2. CDR1 and CDR2 from the germline V gene are SGHDN and FVKESK. The CDR3 has 18 amino acids.

This clonotype was detected many times. J is TRBJ2-5 and V is TRBV29-1; a possible D gene is TRBD1 (6 bases). CDR1 and CDR2 (germline): SQVTM, ANQGSEA. The CDR3 contains 14 residues. The germline V and J ends were trimmed by 3 bases and 6 bases, with 17 bases remaining between them. CDR3 sequence (DNA): TGCAGCGTTGATGGTTCCAGGGGAATAAAGACCCAGTACTTC. It yields the protein CSVDGSRGIKTQYF.

With respect to this clonotype: This may be a read error: a much more frequent sequence differs by one nucleotide. The chain has TRBV20-1 and TRBJ2-3; no definite D call. From germline, CDR1 is DFQATT and CDR2 SNEGSKA (reference sequence). The ends were cut back, 1 base at V and 4 bases at J, with 12 bases in the middle. This CDR3 region has 14 residues. CDR3 residues: CSARVGVSADTQYF. The CDR3 bases are TGCAGTGCTAGAGTCGGCGTCAGCGCAGATACGCAGTATTTT.

With regard to this clonotype: Possible read error: a much larger clone is one base away. J is TRBJ2-1 and V is TRBV7-9; D is ambiguous. Trimming shortened V by 8 bases and J by 10 bases, and 15 bases separated the two germline ends. The length of the CDR3 is 12 residues. CDR1 and CDR2 from the germline V gene are SEHNR and FQNEAQ (reference sequence). CDR3 sequence (DNA): TGTGCCAGCGGCCATTACTCTACCGAGCAGTTCTTC. Translating it yields CASGHYSTEQFF.

This clonotype appeared a few times. The rearrangement uses TRBV6-5 and TRBJ2-2; TRBD1 matches at 7 bases. This CDR3 spans 16 amino acids. The germline CDR1 and CDR2 sequences are MNHEY and SVGAGI. The junction had 6 bases not matched to a gene; V was cut back by 2 bases and J by 3 bases. The CDR3 here is CASSYETGDYTGELFF. The CDR3 nucleotides read TGTGCCAGCAGTTACGAAACAGGGGATTACACCGGGGAGCTGTTTTTT.

Note on this clonotype: A much bigger clone sits one base away, suggesting this may be a read error. This chain links TRBV9 with TRBJ1-1; D is possibly TRBD1 (6 bases). Germline assignment: CDR1 SGDLS and CDR2 YYNGEE. The CDR3 spans 15 residues. CDR3 sequence reads: CASSPRGGQNTEASF. DNA for the CDR3: TGTGCCAGCAGCCCCCGGGGGGGCCAGAACACTGAAGCTTCCTTT.

Regarding this clonotype: The junction departs from germline at one end; a sequencing error may be responsible. The chain recombines TRBV27 with TRBJ2-7; 9 bases agree with TRBD1. The germline V gene has CDR1 MNHEY and CDR2 SMNVEV (reference sequence). This CDR3 region has 14 residues. This chain's CDR3 is CARSLGTGSYEQYF. In DNA form, the CDR3 reads TGTGCCCGCAGTTTAGGGACAGGGTCCTACGAGCAGTACTTC.

This clonotype showed up many times. This chain connects TRBV4-1 to TRBJ2-1; 7 nucleotides align to TRBD1. The CDR3 spans 15 residues. Losses at the gene ends were 0 bases for V and 8 bases for J; bases not matched to a gene: 7. The V gene's germline CDR1 is MGHRA and CDR2 YSYEKL. CDR3 coding DNA: TGCGCCAGCAGCCAAGATAGGGGGCCGAGGCATGAGCAGTTCTTC. Its protein is CASSQDRGPRHEQFF.

The CDR3 nucleotides read TGCAGTGCTAGCGCCCTAGCTACCTACGAGCAGTACTTC. Protein product: CSASALATYEQYF. The chain couples TRBV20-1 to TRBJ2-7; perhaps TRBD2 as D (5 bases). Germline V gene lookup returns CDR1 DFQATT and CDR2 SNEGSKA (reference sequence). The CDR3 consists of 13 residues. Trimming cost V 3 bases and J 2 bases, with 11 bases left between them.

This chain joins TRBV7-9 and TRBJ2-7; D ambiguous. The ends were cut back, 5 bases at V and 6 bases at J, with 14 bases in the middle. Germline CDR1 SEHNR, CDR2 FQNEAQ (reference sequence). CDR3 size: 13 residues. The CDR3 sequence is CASSARLEGEQYF. The CDR3 DNA is TGTGCCAGCAGCGCCAGACTTGAAGGCGAGCAGTACTTC.

This clonotype has a handful of counts. The chain employs TRBV7-9 and TRBJ2-7; TRBD1 might be the D (6 bases). The CDR3 runs to 15 residues. V dropped 5 bases and J dropped 2 bases, with 16 bases sitting between them. Germline values: CDR1 SEHNR, CDR2 FQNEAQ (reference sequence). CDR3 in DNA: TGTGCCAGCAGCCCACCGGGACAAACCCCCTACGAGCAGTACTTC. Its translation: CASSPPGQTPYEQYF.